The clone carrying this TCR beta chain was found once. Its target is not known. This entry comes from a study of response to subunit inactivated influenza vaccine. TCRdb reprocessed the RT-PCR reads via MiXCR and lists one record per CDR3 protein. Here the sample spans over 300,000 distinct CDR3 sequences, around a fifth being singletons. The study's findings and limits: The authors proposed limited new T cell recruitment per seasonal influenza vaccination.

Unmatched junction bases numbered 9, after V lost 0 bases and J lost 6 bases. CDR1 is SGHTA, CDR2 FQGNSA, per germline. The CDR3 is 16 amino acids. The TCR comes from a man between 45 and 75 years old who received an inactivated influenza vaccine. Specimen: PBMCs from blood, collected roughly 20 months after vaccination. The genes are TRBV7-2 and TRBJ2-5, with 8 bases that match TRBD2. The CDR3 is CASSLALAGLGQTQYF. CDR3 sequence (DNA): TGTGCCAGCAGCTTAGCCCTAGCGGGTTTGGGGCAGACCCAGTACTTC.